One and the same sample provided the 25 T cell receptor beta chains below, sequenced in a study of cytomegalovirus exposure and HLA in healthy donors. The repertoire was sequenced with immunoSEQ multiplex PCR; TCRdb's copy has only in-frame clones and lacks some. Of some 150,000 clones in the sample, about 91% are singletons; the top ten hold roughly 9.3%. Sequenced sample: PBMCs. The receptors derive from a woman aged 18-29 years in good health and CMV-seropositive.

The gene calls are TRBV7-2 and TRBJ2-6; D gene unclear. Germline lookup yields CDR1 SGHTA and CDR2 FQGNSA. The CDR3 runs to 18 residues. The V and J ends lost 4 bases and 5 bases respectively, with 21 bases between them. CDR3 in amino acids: CASSSRIETTSRANVLTF. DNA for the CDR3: TGTGCCAGCAGCTCAAGAATAGAGACGACAAGTCGGGCCAACGTCCTGACTTTC.

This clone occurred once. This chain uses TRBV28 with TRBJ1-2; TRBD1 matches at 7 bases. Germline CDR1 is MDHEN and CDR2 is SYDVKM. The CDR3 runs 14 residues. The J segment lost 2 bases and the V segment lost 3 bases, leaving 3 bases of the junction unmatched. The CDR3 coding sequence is TGTGCCAGCAGTTTGGGACAGAGGAACTATGGCTACACCTTC. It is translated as CASSLGQRNYGYTF.

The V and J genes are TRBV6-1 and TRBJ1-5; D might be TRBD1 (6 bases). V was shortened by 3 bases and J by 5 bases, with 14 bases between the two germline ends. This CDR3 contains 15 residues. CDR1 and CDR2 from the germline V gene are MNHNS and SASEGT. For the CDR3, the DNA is TGTGCCAGCAGTGATCCGGACAGACTTCATCAGCCCCAGCATTTT. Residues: CASSDPDRLHQPQHF.

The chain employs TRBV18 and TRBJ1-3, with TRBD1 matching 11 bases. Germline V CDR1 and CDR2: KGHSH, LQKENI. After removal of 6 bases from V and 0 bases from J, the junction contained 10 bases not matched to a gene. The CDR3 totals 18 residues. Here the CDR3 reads CASSLGQGVILSGNTIYF. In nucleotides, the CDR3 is TGTGCCAGCTCCCTGGGACAGGGGGTAATCCTCTCTGGAAACACCATATATTTT. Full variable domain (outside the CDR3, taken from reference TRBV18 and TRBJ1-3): NAGVMQNPRHLVRRRGQEARLRCSPMKGHSHVYWYRQLPEEGLKFMVYLQKENIIDESGMPKERFSAEFPKEGPSILRIQQVVRGDSAAYFCASSLGQGVILSGNTIYFGEGSWLTVV.

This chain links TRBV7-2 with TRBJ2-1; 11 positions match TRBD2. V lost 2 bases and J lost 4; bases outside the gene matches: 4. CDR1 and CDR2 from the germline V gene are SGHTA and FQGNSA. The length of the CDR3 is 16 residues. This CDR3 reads CASSLFSSGGYNEQFF. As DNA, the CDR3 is TGTGCCAGCAGCTTATTTTCTAGCGGGGGGTACAATGAGCAGTTCTTC.

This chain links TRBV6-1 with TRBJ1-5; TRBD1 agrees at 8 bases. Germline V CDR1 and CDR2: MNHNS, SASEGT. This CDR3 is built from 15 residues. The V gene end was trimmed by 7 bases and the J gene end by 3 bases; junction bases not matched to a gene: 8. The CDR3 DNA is TGTGCCAGCATACTCGACAGGGGAAACAATCAGCCCCAGCATTTT. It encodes CASILDRGNNQPQHF.

In DNA form, the CDR3 reads TGTGCCAGCAGCACACGGACAGGCAATGAGCAGTTCTTC. Translating it yields CASSTRTGNEQFF. This chain uses TRBV7-8 with TRBJ2-1; 7 bases match TRBD1. There are 13 residues in the CDR3. Germline V gene data show CDR1 as SGHVS and CDR2 as FQNEAQ. J was trimmed by 6 bases and V by 5 bases; bases with no gene match: 4.

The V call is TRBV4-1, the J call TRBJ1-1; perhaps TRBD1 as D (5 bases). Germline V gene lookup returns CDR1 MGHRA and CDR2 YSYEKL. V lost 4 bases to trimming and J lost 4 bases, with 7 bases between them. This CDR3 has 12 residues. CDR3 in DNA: TGCGCCAGCAGCCTCACAGGCACTGAAGCTTTCTTT. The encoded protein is CASSLTGTEAFF.

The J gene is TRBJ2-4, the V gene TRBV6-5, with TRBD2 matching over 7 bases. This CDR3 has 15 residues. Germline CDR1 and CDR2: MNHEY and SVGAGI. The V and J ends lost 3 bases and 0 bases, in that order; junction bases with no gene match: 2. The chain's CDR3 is CASSYGGVAKNIQYF. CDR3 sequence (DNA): TGTGCCAGCAGTTATGGGGGGGTAGCCAAAAACATTCAGTACTTC.

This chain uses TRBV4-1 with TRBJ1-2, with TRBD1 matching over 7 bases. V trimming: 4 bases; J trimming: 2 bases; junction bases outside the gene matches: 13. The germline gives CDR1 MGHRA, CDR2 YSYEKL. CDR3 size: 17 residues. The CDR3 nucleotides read TGCGCCAGCAGCCGTTTAGCAATCGCGGGACAGAACTATGGCTACACCTTC. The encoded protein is CASSRLAIAGQNYGYTF.

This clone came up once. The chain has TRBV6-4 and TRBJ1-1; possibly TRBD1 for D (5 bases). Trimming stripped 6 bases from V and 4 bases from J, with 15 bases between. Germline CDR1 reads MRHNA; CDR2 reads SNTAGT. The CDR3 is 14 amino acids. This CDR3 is CASSVRERSTEAFF. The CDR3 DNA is TGTGCCAGCAGCGTCAGGGAAAGGAGCACTGAAGCTTTCTTT.

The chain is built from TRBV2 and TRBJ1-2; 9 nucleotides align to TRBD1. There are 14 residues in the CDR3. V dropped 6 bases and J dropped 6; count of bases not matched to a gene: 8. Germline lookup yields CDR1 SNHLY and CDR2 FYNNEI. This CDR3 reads CASRLGQGINGYTF. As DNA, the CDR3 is TGTGCCAGCAGGCTCGGACAGGGGATAAATGGCTACACCTTC.

This CDR3 reads CASSIGGQNPIGTEAFF. The CDR3 nucleotides are TGTGCCAGTAGTATAGGGGGACAGAATCCCATCGGGACTGAAGCTTTCTTT. The chain links TRBV19 to TRBJ1-1; 7 bases agree with TRBD1. V shed 1 base, J shed 5 bases, and the junction held 13 bases outside the gene matches. This CDR3 region has 17 residues. The germline CDR1 and CDR2 sequences are LNHDA and SQIVND (reference sequence).

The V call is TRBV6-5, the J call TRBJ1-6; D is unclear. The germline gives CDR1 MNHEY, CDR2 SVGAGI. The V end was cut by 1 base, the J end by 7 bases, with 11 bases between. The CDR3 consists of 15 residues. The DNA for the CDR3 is TGTGCCAGCAGTTACTTAGTTGGCGGAAATTCACCCCTCCACTTT. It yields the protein CASSYLVGGNSPLHF.

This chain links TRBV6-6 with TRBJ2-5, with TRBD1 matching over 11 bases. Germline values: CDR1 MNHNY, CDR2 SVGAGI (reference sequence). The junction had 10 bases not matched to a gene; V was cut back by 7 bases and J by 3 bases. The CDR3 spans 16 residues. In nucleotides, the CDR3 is TGTGCCAGCATCTTAAAGGGGGGACAGGGGGAAGAGACCCAGTACTTC. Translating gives CASILKGGQGEETQYF.

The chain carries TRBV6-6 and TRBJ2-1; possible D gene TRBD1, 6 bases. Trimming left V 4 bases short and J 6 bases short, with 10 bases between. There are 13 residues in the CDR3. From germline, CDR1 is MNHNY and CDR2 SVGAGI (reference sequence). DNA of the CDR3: TGTGCCAGCAGTTTACAGGGTGTCAATGAGCAGTTCTTC. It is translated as CASSLQGVNEQFF.

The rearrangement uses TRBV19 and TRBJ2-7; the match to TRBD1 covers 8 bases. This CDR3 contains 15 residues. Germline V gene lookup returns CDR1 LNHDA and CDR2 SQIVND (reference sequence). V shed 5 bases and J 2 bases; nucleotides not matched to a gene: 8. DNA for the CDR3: TGTGCCAGTAGTCAGCAGGGGACAGGCCCCTACGAGCAGTACTTC. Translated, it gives CASSQQGTGPYEQYF.

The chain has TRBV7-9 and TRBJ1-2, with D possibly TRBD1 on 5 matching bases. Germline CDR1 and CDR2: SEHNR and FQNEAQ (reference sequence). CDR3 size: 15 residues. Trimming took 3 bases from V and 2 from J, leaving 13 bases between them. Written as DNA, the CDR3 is TGTGCCAGCAGCTTGTACTCAGGGAGGAACTATGGCTACACCTTC. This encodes CASSLYSGRNYGYTF.

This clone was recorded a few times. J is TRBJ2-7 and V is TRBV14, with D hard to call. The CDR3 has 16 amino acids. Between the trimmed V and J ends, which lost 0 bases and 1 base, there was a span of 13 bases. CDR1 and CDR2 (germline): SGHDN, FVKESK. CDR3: CASSQDSFRPSYEQYF. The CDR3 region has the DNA TGTGCCAGCAGCCAAGATTCCTTCCGTCCGTCCTACGAGCAGTACTTC.

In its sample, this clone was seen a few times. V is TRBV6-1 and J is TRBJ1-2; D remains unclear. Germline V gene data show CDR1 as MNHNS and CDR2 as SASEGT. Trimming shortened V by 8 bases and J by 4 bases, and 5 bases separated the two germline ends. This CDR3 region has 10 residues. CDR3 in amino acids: CASWAYGYTF. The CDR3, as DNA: TGTGCCAGCTGGGCCTATGGCTACACCTTC.

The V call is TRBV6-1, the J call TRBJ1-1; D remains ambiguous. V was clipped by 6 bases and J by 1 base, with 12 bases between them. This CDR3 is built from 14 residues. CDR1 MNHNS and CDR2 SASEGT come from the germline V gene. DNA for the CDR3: TGTGCCAGCAGGAGGTGGGAGGGGAACACTGAAGCTTTCTTT. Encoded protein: CASRRWEGNTEAFF.

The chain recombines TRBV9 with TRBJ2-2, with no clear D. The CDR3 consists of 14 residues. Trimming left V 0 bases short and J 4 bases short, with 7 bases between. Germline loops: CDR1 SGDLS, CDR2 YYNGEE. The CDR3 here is CASSVVPGTGELFF. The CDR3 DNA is TGTGCCAGCAGCGTAGTCCCAGGCACCGGGGAGCTGTTTTTT.

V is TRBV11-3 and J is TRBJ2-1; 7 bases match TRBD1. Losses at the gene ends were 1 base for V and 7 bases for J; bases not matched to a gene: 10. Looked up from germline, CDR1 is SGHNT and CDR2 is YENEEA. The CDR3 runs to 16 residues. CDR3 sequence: CASSLGLTGIRNEQFF. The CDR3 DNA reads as TGTGCCAGCAGCTTAGGGCTGACAGGGATTCGTAATGAGCAGTTCTTC. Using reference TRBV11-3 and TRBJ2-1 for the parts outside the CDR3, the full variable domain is EAGVVQSPRYKIIEKKQPVAFWCNPISGHNTLYWYLQNLGQGPELLIRYENEEAVDDSQLPKDRFSAERLKGVDSTLKIQPAELGDSAVYLCASSLGLTGIRNEQFFGPGTRLTVL.

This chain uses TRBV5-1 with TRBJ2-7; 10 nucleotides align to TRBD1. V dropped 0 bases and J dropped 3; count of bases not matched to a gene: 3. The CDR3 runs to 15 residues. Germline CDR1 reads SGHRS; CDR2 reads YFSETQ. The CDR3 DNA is TGCGCCAGCAGCTTGGTTGGGACAGGGGACTACGAGCAGTACTTC. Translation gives CASSLVGTGDYEQYF.

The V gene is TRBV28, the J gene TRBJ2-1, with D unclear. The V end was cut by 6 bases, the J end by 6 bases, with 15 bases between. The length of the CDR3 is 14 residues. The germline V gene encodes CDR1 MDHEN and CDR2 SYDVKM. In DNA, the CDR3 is TGTGCCAGCAGCCTAGGTCCTTCGGGCAATGAGCAGTTCTTC. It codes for CASSLGPSGNEQFF.